These T cell receptor beta chains were read from a single sample in a study of blood T cells in healthy people across ages. TCRdb ran MiXCR on the 5' RACE reads and lists one entry per CDR3 protein. Of about 1.4 million distinct CDR3 sequences detected, almost 60% appear once; the ten largest clones hold over 5.5%. The sequencing sample was made of blood. These receptors came from a man aged 18 to 30 in good health. The CDR3 runs from the conserved cysteine through the conserved F or W. The order of the fields is D gene, V gene, clone size, J gene, CDR3 DNA, CDR3 protein. A D gene is named only where the DNA matches it firmly. Size tells how often a clone was seen (once, few, many) or the class of an expanded clone, and some rows leave it out.

TRBD1	TRBV24-1	.	TRBJ2-1	TGTGCCACCAGTGATCGGGACAGGGGCAATGAGCAGTTCTTC	CATSDRDRGNEQFF
.	TRBV4-1	once	TRBJ1-5	TGCGCCAGCAGCCAAAGTGCGGCGGCGAGCAATCAGCCCCAGCATTTT	CASSQSAAASNQPQHF
.	TRBV21-1	.	TRBJ1-2	TGTGCCAGCAGCAAGACAGGGTGGTATGGCTACACCTTC	CASSKTGWYGYTF
.	TRBV10-3	.	TRBJ2-2	TGTGCCATCAGCCCCGACACCTCGAACACCGGGGAGCTGTTTTTT	CAISPDTSNTGELFF
.	TRBV5-1	.	TRBJ2-1	TGCGCCAGCAGCTTGGCTGTGGATTACAATGAGCAGTTCTTC	CASSLAVDYNEQFF
TRBD2	TRBV5-1	few	TRBJ2-1	TGCGCCAGCAGCTTGACTAGCGTGACCTACAATGAGCAGTTCTTC	CASSLTSVTYNEQFF
TRBD2	TRBV6-2/TRBV6-3	.	TRBJ2-7	TGTGCCAGCAGGATCACAAGCGGGAGCATTAACGAGCAGTACTTC	CASRITSGSINEQYF
TRBD1	TRBV20-1	.	TRBJ1-5	TGCAGTGCTAGAGATAGGGACAGGGGCAGCAATCAGCCCCAGCATTTT	CSARDRDRGSNQPQHF
.	TRBV7-2	.	TRBJ1-2	TGTGCCAGCAGCTTAGGTCGGCGGAGCTATGGCTACACCTTC	CASSLGRRSYGYTF
TRBD2	TRBV12-3/TRBV12-4	.	TRBJ2-1	TGTGCCAGCAGGTCCTATAGCGGGGCGGATGAGCAGTTCTTC	CASRSYSGADEQFF
TRBD1	TRBV6-5	.	TRBJ2-3	TGTGCCAGCAGTTATCGGGACAGGGCAGATACGCAGTATTTT	CASSYRDRADTQYF
.	TRBV24-1	.	TRBJ2-7	TGTGCCACCAGTGATCCCCCCGGGACTGCCTCCTACGAGCAGTACTTC	CATSDPPGTASYEQYF
TRBD1	TRBV5-5	.	TRBJ2-7	TGTGCCAGCAGCCCCTCGACAGGGATTGAGCAGTACTTC	CASSPSTGIEQYF
TRBD2	TRBV29-1	few	TRBJ2-5	TGCAGCGTTGGAAGGCTAGCGGGGGGGCAGGGAGAGACCCAGTACTTC	CSVGRLAGGQGETQYF
TRBD1	TRBV12-3/TRBV12-4	.	TRBJ1-6	TGTGCCAGCAGTTGGGGACAGTATAATTCACCCCTCCACTTT	CASSWGQYNSPLHF
TRBD1	TRBV24-1	.	TRBJ2-3	TGTGCCACCAGTGATCCGGGACAGGGGACGCACACAGATACGCAGTATTTT	CATSDPGQGTHTDTQYF
.	TRBV27	few	TRBJ1-1	TGTGCCAGCAGTCTTAACCCCTACAGGACCGACACAGAAGCTTTCTTT	CASSLNPYRTDTEAFF
.	TRBV5-1	few	TRBJ1-2	TGCGCCAGCAGCACCATCGGGGGTTCAGGCTATGGCTACACCTTC	CASSTIGGSGYGYTF
.	TRBV29-1	.	TRBJ1-1	TGCAGCGTTGTGGTGACAGTGAACACTGAAGCTTTCTTT	CSVVVTVNTEAFF
.	TRBV3-1	.	TRBJ2-7	TGTGCCAGCAGCCAAGGCACGTTCATGGTATTCTACGAGCAGTACTTC	CASSQGTFMVFYEQYF
.	TRBV27	few	TRBJ2-6	TGTGCCAGCAAAGTGGGGACCGGGGCCAACGTCCTGACTTTC	CASKVGTGANVLTF
.	TRBV29-1	few	TRBJ1-2	TGCAGCGGTCCGGAGCGGTTGGGAGGCTACACCTTC	CSGPERLGGYTF
.	TRBV6-2/TRBV6-3	.	TRBJ2-3	TGTGCCAGCAACGACGGGACTCAACTCACAGATACGCAGTATTTT	CASNDGTQLTDTQYF
TRBD1	TRBV27	.	TRBJ2-7	TGTGCCAGCAGTTTCGTGACCAGGGGGATCGACGAGCAGTACTTC	CASSFVTRGIDEQYF
TRBD2	TRBV10-2	.	TRBJ2-1	TGCGCCAGCACCATTAGAGCCCCGGGACTAGCGGGACGGGATGAGCAGTTCTTC	CASTIRAPGLAGRDEQFF
.	TRBV20-1	.	TRBJ1-2	TGCAGTGCTACCTCCACCAGGACAACCTATGGCTACACCTTC	CSATSTRTTYGYTF
TRBD1	TRBV27	.	TRBJ1-2	TGTGCCAGCAGACGAGGGGGCGCCTTGGATGGCTACACCTTC	CASRRGGALDGYTF
TRBD1	TRBV27	once	TRBJ2-7	TGTGCCAGCGGGAGGACAGGGCTCGAGCAGTACTTC	CASGRTGLEQYF
TRBD2	TRBV12-3/TRBV12-4	.	TRBJ2-1	TGTGCCAGCAGTTCTCCCCGGACTAGCGGAAACAATGAGCAGTTCTTC	CASSSPRTSGNNEQFF
TRBD1	TRBV4-2	.	TRBJ2-4	TGTGCCAGCAGCCAAGATCTTTGGCAGGGGGCAGGAAACATTCAGTACTTC	CASSQDLWQGAGNIQYF
TRBD2	TRBV27	.	TRBJ2-3	TGTGCCAGCAGTTTCGTCAGTAGCGGGAGCACAGATACGCAGTATTTT	CASSFVSSGSTDTQYF
.	TRBV29-1	.	TRBJ2-7	TGCAGCGCCCGCCCGGGACGGGATTACAATGAGCAGTACTTC	CSARPGRDYNEQYF
.	TRBV29-1	.	TRBJ1-2	TGCAGCGTTGAAGATGAGGTTGCTAACTATGGCTACACCTTC	CSVEDEVANYGYTF
.	TRBV2	.	TRBJ2-3	TGTGCCAAAAGCGAGGGGCAGGTAGATACGCAGTATTTT	CAKSEGQVDTQYF
TRBD1	TRBV20-1	.	TRBJ2-7	TGCAGTGCCAACGGACAGGGCTCCCCCTACGAGCAGTACTTC	CSANGQGSPYEQYF
TRBD2	TRBV2	.	TRBJ2-7	TGTGCCAGCAGTACTAGCGGGAGCGAGCAGTACTTC	CASSTSGSEQYF
.	TRBV13	.	TRBJ2-7	TGTGCCAGCAGCTTAGGATCCGGGACAGGGACTAGCGCGCAGTACTTC	CASSLGSGTGTSAQYF
.	TRBV7-9	.	TRBJ1-2	TGTGCCAGCAGCCGACCTGAACGTCGGGGCTACTATGGCTACACCTTC	CASSRPERRGYYGYTF
TRBD1	TRBV12-3/TRBV12-4	few	TRBJ2-7	TGTGCCAGCAGGGGCGACAGGGGAAAATCCTACGAGCAGTACTTC	CASRGDRGKSYEQYF
.	TRBV12-5	.	TRBJ1-2	TGTGCTAGTGTCGAAAGCCCCAACTTACCTTATGGCTACACCTTC	CASVESPNLPYGYTF
.	TRBV20-1	.	TRBJ1-1	TGCAGTGCTAGAGACCCGACCGGAGGGGCCACTGAAGCTTTCTTT	CSARDPTGGATEAFF
TRBD2	TRBV20-1	.	TRBJ2-1	TGCAGTGCCGAGGGTCTAGCGGGAGAGTATGAGCAGTTCTTC	CSAEGLAGEYEQFF
TRBD1	TRBV7-6	.	TRBJ2-1	TGTGCCAGCGGCCGGGACAGGGTCAACAATGAGCAGTTCTTC	CASGRDRVNNEQFF
.	TRBV4-1	.	TRBJ1-6	TGCGCCAGCAGCCAAGAAGGCTTCGATCCCCTCCACTTT	CASSQEGFDPLHF
.	TRBV10-3	.	TRBJ2-6	TGTGCCATCTTCGAAGCTGGGGCCAACGTCCTGACTTTC	CAIFEAGANVLTF
TRBD2	TRBV18	.	TRBJ2-3	TGTGCCAGCTCACAACGGGACTACCCCCTCACAGATACGCAGTATTTT	CASSQRDYPLTDTQYF
.	TRBV6-1	.	TRBJ1-1	TGTGCCAGCAGTGAAGAAGCCCCTGTAGCTTTCTTT	CASSEEAPVAFF
.	TRBV4-1	.	TRBJ2-2	TGCGCCAGCAGCCAACAACCGGGGACTCGGGAGCTGTTTTTT	CASSQQPGTRELFF
TRBD2	TRBV20-1	.	TRBJ2-7	TGCAGTGCGAATCCCCTAGCGGGTCTATCCTACGAGCAGTACTTC	CSANPLAGLSYEQYF
TRBD1	TRBV10-3	few	TRBJ2-7	TGTGCCATCAGTGGGCCCAAGGACAGGAGTCATTCTAGCTCCTACGAGCAGTACTTC	CAISGPKDRSHSSSYEQYF
TRBD2	TRBV7-2	.	TRBJ2-7	TGTGCCAGCAGACAAACTAGCGGCCACGAGCAGTACTTC	CASRQTSGHEQYF
.	TRBV15	.	TRBJ1-3	TGTGCCACCAGCAGAGATCGGGGACGGATTTCTGGAAACACCATATATTTT	CATSRDRGRISGNTIYF
TRBD2	TRBV29-1	few	TRBJ2-3	TGCAGCGTTGAAGGGGCCCTAGCGGGGGGTGATACGCAGTATTTT	CSVEGALAGGDTQYF
TRBD1	TRBV6-5	.	TRBJ1-5	TGTGCCAGTCGACAGGGAGTACATCAGCCCCAGCATTTT	CASRQGVHQPQHF